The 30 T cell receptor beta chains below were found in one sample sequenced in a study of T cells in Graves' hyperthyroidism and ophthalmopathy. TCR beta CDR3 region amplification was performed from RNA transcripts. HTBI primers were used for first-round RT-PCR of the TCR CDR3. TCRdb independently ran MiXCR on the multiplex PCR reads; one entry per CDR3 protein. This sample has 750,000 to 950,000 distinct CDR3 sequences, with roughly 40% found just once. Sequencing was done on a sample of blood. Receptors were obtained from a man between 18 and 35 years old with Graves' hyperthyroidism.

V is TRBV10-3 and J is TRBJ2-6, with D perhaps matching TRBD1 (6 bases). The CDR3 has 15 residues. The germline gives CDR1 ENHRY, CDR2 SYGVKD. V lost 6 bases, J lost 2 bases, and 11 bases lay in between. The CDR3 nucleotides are TGTGCCATCAGATTACAGGGTACTGGGGCCAACGTCCTGACTTTC. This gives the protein CAIRLQGTGANVLTF.

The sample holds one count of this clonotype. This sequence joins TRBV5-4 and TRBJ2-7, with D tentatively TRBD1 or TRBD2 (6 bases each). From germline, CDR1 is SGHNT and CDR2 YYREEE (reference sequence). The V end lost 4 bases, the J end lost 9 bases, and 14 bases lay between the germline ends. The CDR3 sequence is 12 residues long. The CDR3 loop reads CASSKGGLWQYF. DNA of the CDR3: TGTGCCAGCAGCAAGGGGGGCCTTTGGCAGTACTTC.

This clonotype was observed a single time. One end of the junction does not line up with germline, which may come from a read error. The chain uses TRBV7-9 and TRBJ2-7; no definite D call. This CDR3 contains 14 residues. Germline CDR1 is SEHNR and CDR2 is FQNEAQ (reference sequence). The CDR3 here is CASSQVDGSYEQYF. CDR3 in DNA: TGCGCCAGCAGCCAAGTTGACGGTTCCTACGAGCAGTACTTC.

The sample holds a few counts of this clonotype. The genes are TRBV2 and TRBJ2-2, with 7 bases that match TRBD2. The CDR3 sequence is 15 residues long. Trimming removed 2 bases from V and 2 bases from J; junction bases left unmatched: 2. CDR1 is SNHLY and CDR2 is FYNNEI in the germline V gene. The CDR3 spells CASSELADNTGELFF. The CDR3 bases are TGTGCCAGCAGTGAACTAGCGGATAACACCGGGGAGCTGTTTTTT.

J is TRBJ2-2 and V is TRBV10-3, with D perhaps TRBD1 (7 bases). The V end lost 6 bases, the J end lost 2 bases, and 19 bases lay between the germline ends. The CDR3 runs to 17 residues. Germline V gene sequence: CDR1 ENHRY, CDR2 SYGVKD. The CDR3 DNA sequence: TGTGCCATCAGGAACCCTGCAGGGGGGTTTAACACCGGGGAGCTGTTTTTT. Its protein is CAIRNPAGGFNTGELFF.

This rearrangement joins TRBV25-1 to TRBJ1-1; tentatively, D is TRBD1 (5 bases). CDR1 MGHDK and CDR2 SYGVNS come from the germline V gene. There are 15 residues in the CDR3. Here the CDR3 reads CARRGGQGRYTEAFF. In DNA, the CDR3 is TGTGCTAGGCGGGGAGGGCAGGGAAGATATACTGAAGCTTTCTTT.

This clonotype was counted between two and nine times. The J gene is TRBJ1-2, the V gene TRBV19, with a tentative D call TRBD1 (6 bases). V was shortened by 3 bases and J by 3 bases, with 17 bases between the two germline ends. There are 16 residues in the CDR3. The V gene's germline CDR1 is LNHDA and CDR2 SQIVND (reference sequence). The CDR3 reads CASSIISLRGDYGYTF. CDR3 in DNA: TGTGCCAGTAGTATTATATCTCTCAGGGGAGACTATGGCTACACCTTC.

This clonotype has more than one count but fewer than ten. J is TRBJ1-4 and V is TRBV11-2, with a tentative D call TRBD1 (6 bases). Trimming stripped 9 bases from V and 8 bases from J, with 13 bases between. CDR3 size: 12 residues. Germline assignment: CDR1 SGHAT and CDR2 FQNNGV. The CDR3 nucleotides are TGTGCCAGTGCAACAGGGAGGGAAAAACTGTTTTTT. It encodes CASATGREKLFF. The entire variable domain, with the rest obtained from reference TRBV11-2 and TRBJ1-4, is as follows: EAGVAQSPRYKIIEKRQSVAFWCNPISGHATLYWYQQILGQGPKLLIQFQNNGVVDDSQLPKDRFSAERLKGVDSTLKIQPAKLEDSAVYLCASATGREKLFFGSGTQLSVL.

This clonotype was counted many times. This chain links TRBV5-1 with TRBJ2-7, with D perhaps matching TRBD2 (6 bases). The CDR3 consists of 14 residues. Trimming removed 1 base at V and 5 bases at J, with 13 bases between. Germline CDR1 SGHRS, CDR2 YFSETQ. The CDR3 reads CASSLTGSGNEQYF. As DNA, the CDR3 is TGCGCCAGCAGCTTGACCGGGAGTGGAAACGAGCAGTACTTC.

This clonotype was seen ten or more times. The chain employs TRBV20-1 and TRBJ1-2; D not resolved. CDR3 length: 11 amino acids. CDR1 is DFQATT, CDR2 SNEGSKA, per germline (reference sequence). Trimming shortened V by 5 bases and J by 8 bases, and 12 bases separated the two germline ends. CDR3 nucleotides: TGCAGTGCTGCAAGAGGTGACGGCTACACCTTC. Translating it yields CSAARGDGYTF.

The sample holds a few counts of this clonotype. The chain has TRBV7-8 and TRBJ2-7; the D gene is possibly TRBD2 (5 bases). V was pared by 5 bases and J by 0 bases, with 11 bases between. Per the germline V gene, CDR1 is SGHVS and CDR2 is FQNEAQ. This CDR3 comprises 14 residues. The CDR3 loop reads CASSHLGSSYEQYF. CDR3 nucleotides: TGTGCCAGCAGCCACTTGGGGAGCTCCTACGAGCAGTACTTC.

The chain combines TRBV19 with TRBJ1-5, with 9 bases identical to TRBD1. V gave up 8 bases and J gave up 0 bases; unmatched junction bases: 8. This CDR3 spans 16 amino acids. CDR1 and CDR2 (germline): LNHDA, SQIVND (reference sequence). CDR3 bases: TGTGCCAGTGGATGGACAGGGGTTTATAGCAATCAGCCCCAGCATTTT. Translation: CASGWTGVYSNQPQHF.

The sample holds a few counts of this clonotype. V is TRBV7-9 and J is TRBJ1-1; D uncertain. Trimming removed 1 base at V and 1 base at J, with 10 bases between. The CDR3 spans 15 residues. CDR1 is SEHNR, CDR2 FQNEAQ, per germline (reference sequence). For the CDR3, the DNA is TGTGCCAGCAGCTTAGGAAGACCAGAGAACACTGAAGCTTTCTTT. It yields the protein CASSLGRPENTEAFF.

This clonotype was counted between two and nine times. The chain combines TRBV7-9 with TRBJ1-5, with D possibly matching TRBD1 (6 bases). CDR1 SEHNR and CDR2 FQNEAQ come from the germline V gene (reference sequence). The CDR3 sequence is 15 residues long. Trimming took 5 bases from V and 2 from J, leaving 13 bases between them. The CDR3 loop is CASSPKGEGNQPQHF. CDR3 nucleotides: TGTGCCAGCAGCCCAAAGGGGGAGGGCAATCAGCCCCAGCATTTT. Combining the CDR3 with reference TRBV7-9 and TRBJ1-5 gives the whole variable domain DTGVSQNPRHKITKRGQNVTFRCDPISEHNRLYWYRQTLGQGPEFLTYFQNEAQLEKSRLLSDRFSAERPKGSFSTLEIQRTEQGDSAMYLCASSPKGEGNQPQHFGDGTRLSIL.

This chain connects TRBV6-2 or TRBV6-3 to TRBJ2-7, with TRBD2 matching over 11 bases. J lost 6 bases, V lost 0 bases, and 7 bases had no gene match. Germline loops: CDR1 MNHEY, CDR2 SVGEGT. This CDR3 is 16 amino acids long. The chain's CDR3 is CASSYSSGRARGEQYF. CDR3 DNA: TGTGCCAGCAGTTACTCTAGCGGGAGGGCCCGAGGCGAGCAGTACTTC.

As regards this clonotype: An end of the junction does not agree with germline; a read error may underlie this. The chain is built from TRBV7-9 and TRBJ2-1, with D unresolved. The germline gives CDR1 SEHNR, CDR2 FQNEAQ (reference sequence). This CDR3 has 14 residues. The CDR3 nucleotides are TGTGCTAGCAGCCCTGATCGGACCAACAATGAGCAGTTCTTC. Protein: CASSPDRTNNEQFF.

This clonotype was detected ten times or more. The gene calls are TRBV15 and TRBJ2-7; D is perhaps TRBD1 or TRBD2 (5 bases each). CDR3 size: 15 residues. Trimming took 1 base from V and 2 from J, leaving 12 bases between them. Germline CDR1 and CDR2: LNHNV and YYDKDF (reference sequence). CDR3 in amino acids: CATSRARDGTYEQYF. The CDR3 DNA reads TGTGCCACCAGCAGAGCTCGGGACGGAACCTACGAGCAGTACTTC.

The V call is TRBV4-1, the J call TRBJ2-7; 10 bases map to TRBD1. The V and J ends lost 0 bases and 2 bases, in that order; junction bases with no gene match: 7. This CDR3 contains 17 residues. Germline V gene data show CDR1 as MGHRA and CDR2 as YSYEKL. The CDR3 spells CASSQDPRGTGAYEQYF. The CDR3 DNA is TGCGCCAGCAGCCAAGATCCACGGGGGACAGGGGCCTACGAGCAGTACTTC.

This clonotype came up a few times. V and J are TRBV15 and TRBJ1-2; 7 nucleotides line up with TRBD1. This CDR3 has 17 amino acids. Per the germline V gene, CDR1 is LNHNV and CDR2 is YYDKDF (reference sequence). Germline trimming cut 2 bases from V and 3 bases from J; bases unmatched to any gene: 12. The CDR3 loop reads CATSRPTGQEGDYGYTF. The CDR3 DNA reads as TGTGCCACCAGCAGACCCACTGGACAGGAAGGCGACTATGGCTACACCTTC. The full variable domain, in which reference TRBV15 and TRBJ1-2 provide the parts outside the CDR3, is DAMVIQNPRYQVTQFGKPVTLSCSQTLNHNVMYWYQQKSSQAPKLLFHYYDKDFNNEADTPDNFQSRRPNTSFCFLDIRSPGLGDTAMYLCATSRPTGQEGDYGYTFGSGTRLTVV.

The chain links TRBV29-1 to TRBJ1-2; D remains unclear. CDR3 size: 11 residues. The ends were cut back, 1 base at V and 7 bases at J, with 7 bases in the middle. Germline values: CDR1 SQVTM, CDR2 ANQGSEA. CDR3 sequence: CSVEGIGGYTF. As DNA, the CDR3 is TGCAGCGTTGAAGGAATCGGTGGCTACACCTTC.

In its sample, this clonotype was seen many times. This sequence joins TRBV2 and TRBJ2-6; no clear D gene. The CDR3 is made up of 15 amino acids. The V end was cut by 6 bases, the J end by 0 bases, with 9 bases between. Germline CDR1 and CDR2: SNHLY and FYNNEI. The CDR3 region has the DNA TGTGCCAGCAGACCTCTTACCTCTGGGGCCAACGTCCTGACTTTC. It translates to CASRPLTSGANVLTF.

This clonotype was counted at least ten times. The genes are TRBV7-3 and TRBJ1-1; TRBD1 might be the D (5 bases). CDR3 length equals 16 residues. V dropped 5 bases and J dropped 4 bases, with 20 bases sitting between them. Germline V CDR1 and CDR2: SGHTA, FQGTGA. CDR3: CASSLIPGGTGTEAFF. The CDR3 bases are TGTGCCAGCAGCCTCATACCCGGAGGGACCGGCACTGAAGCTTTCTTT.

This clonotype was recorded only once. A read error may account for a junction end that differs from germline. CDR3 in amino acids: CASSSRDQSQHF. Here the CDR3 DNA reads TGCGCCAGCAGCTCCCGGGACCAGTCCCAGCATTTT. J is TRBJ1-5 and V is TRBV7-2; D is perhaps TRBD1 (5 bases). The CDR3 runs 12 residues. CDR1 is SGHTA and CDR2 is FQGNSA in the germline V gene. Full variable domain (missing parts from reference TRBV7-2 and TRBJ1-5): GAGVSQSPSNKVTEKGKDVELRCDPISGHTALYWYRQSLGQGLEFLIYFQGNSAPDKSGLPSDRFSAERTGGSVSTLTIQRTQQEDSAVYLCASSSRDQSQHFGDGTRLSIL.

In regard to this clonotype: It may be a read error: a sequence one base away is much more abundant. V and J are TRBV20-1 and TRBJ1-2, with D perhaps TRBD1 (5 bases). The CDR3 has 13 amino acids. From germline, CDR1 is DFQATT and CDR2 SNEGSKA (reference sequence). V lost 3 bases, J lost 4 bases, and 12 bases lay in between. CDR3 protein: CSARGPQVYGYTF. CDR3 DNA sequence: TGCAGTGCTAGGGGACCGCAGGTCTATGGCTACACCTTC.

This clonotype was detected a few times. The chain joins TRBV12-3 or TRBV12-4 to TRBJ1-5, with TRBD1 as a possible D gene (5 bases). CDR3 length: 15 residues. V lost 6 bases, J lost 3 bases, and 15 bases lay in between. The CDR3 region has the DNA TGTGCCAGCAGCCGGTCCGGGGCCTTCAATCAGCCCCAGCATTTT. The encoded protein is CASSRSGAFNQPQHF.

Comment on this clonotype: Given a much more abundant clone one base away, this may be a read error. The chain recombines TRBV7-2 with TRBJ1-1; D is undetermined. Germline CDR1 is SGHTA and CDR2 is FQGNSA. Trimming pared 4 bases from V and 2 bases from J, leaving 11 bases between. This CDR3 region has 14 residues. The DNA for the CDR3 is TGTGCCAGCAGCTCAGGATATCGCAACACTGAAGCTTTCTTT. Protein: CASSSGYRNTEAFF.

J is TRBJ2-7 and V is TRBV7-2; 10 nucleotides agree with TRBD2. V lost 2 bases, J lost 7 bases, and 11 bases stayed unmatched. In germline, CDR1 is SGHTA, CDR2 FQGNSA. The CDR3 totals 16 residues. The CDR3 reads CASSLLAGGWAGEQYF. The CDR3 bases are TGTGCCAGCAGCTTATTAGCGGGAGGATGGGCCGGGGAGCAGTACTTC.

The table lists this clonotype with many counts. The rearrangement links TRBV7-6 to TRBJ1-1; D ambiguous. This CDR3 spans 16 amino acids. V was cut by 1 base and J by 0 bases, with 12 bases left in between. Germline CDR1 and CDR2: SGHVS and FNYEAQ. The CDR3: CASSLGAGLMNTEAFF. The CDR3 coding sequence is TGTGCCAGCAGCTTAGGGGCAGGACTCATGAACACTGAAGCTTTCTTT.

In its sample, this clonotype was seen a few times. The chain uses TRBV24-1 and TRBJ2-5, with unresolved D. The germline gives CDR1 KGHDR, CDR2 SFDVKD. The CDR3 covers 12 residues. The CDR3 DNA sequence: TGTGCACCACCACCGCTCCAAGAGACCCAGTACTTC. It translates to CAPPPLQETQYF.

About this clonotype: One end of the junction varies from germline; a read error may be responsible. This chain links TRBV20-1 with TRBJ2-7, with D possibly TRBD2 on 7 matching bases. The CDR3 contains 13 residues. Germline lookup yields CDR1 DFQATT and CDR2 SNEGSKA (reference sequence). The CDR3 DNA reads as TGCAGTGCTAGAGTCCCAGGGGACTACGAGCGGTACTTC. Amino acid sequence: CSARVPGDYERYF.